This T cell receptor (beta chain) was observed in a study of blood T cell repertoires in COVID-19. Looking at the study overall: Nucleic acid was either cDNA or gDNA, and it came from T cells, B-cell-depleted T cells, or PBMCs.

As handled by the study authors: Amplification from reference gene primers served as the basis for estimated nucleated cell counts. Generated by immunoSEQ multiplex PCR, the TCRdb table keeps only in-frame clones and is missing some. The V and J calls and clone size were taken over from that table, and D and trimming were inferred from the DNA. Among around 200,000 clones listed, roughly 82% were seen once. This CDR3 region has 19 residues. J was trimmed by 1 base and V by 4 bases; bases with no gene match: 14. CDR1 SGHNT and CDR2 YYREEE come from the germline V gene (reference sequence). Residents of under 25 US areas, aged roughly 18 to 89 years, made up the participants.

This chain uses TRBV5-4 with TRBJ2-2, with TRBD2 matching over 9 bases. What was sequenced was PBMCs or T cells enriched from blood (not recorded which). This TCR came from a man in his forties with acute COVID-19. The CDR3 DNA is TGTGCCAGCAGCCGTCCCAGTCGCAGTAGCGGGGGGAACACCGGGGAGCTGTTTTTT. The encoded protein is CASSRPSRSSGGNTGELFF.